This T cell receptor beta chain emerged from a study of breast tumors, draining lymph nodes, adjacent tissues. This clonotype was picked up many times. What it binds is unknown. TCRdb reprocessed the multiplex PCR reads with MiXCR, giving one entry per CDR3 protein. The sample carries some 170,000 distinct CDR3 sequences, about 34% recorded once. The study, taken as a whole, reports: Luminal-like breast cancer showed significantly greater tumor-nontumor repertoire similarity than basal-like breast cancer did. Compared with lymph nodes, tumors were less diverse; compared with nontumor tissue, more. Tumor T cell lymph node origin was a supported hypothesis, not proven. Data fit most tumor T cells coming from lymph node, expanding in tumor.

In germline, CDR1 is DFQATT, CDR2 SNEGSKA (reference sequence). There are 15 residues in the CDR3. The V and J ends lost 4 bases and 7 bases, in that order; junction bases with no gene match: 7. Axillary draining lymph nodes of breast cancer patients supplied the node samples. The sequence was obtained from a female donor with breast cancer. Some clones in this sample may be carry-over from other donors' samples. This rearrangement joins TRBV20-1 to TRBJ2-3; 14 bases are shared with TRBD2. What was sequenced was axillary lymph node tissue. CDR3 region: CSATGTSGSPYTQYF. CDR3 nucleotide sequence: TGCAGTGCTACCGGGACTAGCGGGAGTCCTTATACGCAGTATTTT.